This passage covers 2 T cell receptor beta chains from one sample sequenced in a study of glioma-infiltrating T cells. Amplification of TCR alpha and beta CDR3 regions from RNA used iRepertoire nested multiplex PCR. TCRdb recomputed calls from the multiplex PCR reads with MiXCR, one row per CDR3 protein. The data contain around 180,000 distinct CDR3 sequences, around 40% of them singletons. Sequencing was done on a sample of glioma tissue, nonneoplastic brain tissue, or PBMCs (not recorded which). The receptors here all came from a human donor with low-grade glioma or glioblastoma, undergoing nonglioma brain surgery, or in good health (not recorded which).

The chain recombines TRBV12-3 or TRBV12-4 with TRBJ1-2; no firm D call. This CDR3 is 16 amino acids long. The V end lost 7 bases, the J end lost 4 bases, and 22 bases lay between the germline ends. CDR3 protein: CASTIGRGKFLYGYTF. CDR3 DNA: TGTGCCAGCACCATAGGGCGAGGGAAATTCCTCTATGGCTACACCTTC.

Points on this clonotype: A much larger clonotype is one base distant, so this may be a read error. This chain connects TRBV28 to TRBJ2-5, with 8 positions matching TRBD2. V lost 6 bases to trimming and J lost 3 bases; unmatched junction nucleotides: 3. From germline, CDR1 is MDHEN and CDR2 SYDVKM. This CDR3 spans 13 amino acids. The CDR3 is CASSRGGKETQYF. The CDR3 nucleotides read TGTGCCAGCAGCCGGGGGGGGAAAGAGACCCAGTACTTC.